The T cell receptor beta chain under discussion was sequenced for a study of blood T cell repertoires in COVID-19. Study as a whole: Whether acute or convalescent, the COVID-19 samples came from the United States, Italy and Spain. In each case, the material was cDNA or gDNA derived from T cells, B-cell-depleted T cells, or PBMCs.

Per the study methods: Amplification of reference gene primers provided the estimated nucleated cell counts. TCRdb keeps only in-frame clones here, not all; method: immunoSEQ multiplex PCR. That table is the source of V, J and clone size, and D and trimming were worked out from the DNA. The table lists 75,000 to 95,000 clones, approximately 90% of them singletons. The germline gives CDR1 SGHRS, CDR2 YFSETQ. The length of the CDR3 is 15 residues. With V trimmed by 4 bases and J by 4 bases, 7 bases remained unmatched. J is TRBJ2-2 and V is TRBV5-1; 7 bases match TRBD1. Sequencing input: peripheral blood. The TCR originated in a man aged 50 to 60 with active COVID-19. The CDR3: CASSLRQGSTGELFF. In DNA, the CDR3 is TGCGCCAGCAGCCTCCGACAGGGTAGCACCGGGGAGCTGTTTTTT.